In its sample, the clone carrying this TCR beta chain was seen a few times. Its target is not known. V lost 8 bases and J 2 bases, leaving 13 bases between the germline ends. Germline values: CDR1 MNHEY, CDR2 SMNVEV (reference sequence). CDR3 length equals 14 residues. Every bit of the isolated RNA underwent reverse transcription, so sequencing read expressed TCRB transcripts. Sequencing was performed with immunoSEQ multiplex PCR; in TCRdb, only in-frame clones are kept and a portion is missing. The sample comprises some 150,000 clones, around 13% of which are singletons, and roughly 1.3% rests with the top ten. The sample comes from a study of beta chain features in type 1 diabetes. Study-level points and caveats: Researchers report that Type 1 diabetes patients had moderately but significantly shorter TCRB CDR3s across all four CD4+ subsets.

The origin of this receptor is a man younger than 35 with type 1 diabetes. V is TRBV27 and J is TRBJ1-5; TRBD1 might be the D (5 bases). The sequenced sample consisted of central memory CD4+ T cells from blood. CDR3 nucleotides: TGTGCCAGCCAGACACAGGCCGGCAATCAGCCCCAGCATTTT. The encoded protein is CASQTQAGNQPQHF.